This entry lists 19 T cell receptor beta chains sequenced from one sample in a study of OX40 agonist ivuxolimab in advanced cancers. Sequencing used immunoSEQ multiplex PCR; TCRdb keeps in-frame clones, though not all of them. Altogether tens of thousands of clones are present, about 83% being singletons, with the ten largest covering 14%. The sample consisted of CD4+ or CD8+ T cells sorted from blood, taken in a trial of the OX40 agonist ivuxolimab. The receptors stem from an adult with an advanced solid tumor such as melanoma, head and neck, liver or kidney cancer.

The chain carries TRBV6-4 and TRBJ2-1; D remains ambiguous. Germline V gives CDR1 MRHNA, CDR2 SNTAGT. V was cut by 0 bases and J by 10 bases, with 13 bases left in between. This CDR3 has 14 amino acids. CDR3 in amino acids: CASSDSVFGTEQFF. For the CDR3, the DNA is TGTGCCAGCAGTGACTCAGTTTTCGGCACGGAGCAGTTCTTC.

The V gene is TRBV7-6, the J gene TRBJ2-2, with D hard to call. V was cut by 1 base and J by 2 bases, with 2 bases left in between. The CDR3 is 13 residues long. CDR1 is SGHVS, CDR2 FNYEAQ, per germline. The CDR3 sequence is CASSLGNTGELFF. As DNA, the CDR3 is TGTGCCAGCAGCTTAGGAAACACCGGGGAGCTGTTTTTT.

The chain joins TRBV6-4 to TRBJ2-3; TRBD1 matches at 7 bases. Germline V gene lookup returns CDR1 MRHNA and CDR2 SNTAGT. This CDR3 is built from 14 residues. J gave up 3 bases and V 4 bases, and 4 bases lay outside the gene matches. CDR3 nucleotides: TGTGCCAGCAGTGGAGGGGGCGCGACAGATACGCAGTATTTT. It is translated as CASSGGGATDTQYF.

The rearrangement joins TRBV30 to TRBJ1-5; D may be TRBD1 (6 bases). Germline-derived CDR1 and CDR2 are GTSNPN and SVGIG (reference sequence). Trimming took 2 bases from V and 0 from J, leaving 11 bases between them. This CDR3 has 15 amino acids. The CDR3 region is CAWSRDIYSNQPQHF. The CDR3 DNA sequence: TGTGCCTGGAGTCGGGACATTTATAGCAATCAGCCCCAGCATTTT.

The CDR3 loop reads CASSPLPGPTPHEQYF. The CDR3 nucleotides are TGTGCCAGCAGTCCCTTACCGGGACCCACCCCCCACGAGCAGTACTTC. The chain has TRBV28 and TRBJ2-7; the D call may be TRBD1 or TRBD2 (5 bases each). V gave up 5 bases and J gave up 5 bases, with 22 bases separating them. The CDR3 consists of 16 residues. Germline CDR1 is MDHEN and CDR2 is SYDVKM.

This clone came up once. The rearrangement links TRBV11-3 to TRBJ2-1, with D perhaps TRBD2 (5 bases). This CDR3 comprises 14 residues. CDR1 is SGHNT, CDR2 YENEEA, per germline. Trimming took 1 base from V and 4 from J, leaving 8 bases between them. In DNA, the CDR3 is TGTGCCAGCAGCTTAGGCCCGGGGTACAATGAGCAGTTCTTC. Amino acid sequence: CASSLGPGYNEQFF.

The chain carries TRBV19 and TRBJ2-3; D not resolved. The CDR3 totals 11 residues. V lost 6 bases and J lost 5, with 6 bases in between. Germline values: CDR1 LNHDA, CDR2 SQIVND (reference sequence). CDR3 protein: CASSERDTQYF. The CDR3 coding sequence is TGTGCCAGTAGCGAGCGAGATACGCAGTATTTT. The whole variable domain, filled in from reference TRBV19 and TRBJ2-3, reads DGGITQSPKYLFRKEGQNVTLSCEQNLNHDAMYWYRQDPGQGLRLIYYSQIVNDFQKGDIAEGYSVSREKKESFPLTVTSAQKNPTAFYLCASSERDTQYFGPGTRLTVL.

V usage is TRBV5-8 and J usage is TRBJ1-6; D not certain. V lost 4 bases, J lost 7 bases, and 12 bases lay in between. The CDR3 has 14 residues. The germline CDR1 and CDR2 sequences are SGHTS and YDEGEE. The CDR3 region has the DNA TGTGCCAGCAGCCCTTATCCCGGGAATTCACCCCTCCACTTT. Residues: CASSPYPGNSPLHF.

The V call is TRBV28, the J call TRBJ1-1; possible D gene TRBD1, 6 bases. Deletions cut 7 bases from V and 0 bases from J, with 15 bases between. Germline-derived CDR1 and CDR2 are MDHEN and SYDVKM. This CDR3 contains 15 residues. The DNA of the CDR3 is TGTGCCAGCAATACCGGACAGATCATGAACACTGAAGCTTTCTTT. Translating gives CASNTGQIMNTEAFF. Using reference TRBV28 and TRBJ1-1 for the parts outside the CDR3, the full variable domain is DVKVTQSSRYLVKRTGEKVFLECVQDMDHENMFWYRQDPGLGLRLIYFSYDVKMKEKGDIPEGYSVSREKKERFSLILESASTNQTSMYLCASNTGQIMNTEAFFGQGTRLTVV.

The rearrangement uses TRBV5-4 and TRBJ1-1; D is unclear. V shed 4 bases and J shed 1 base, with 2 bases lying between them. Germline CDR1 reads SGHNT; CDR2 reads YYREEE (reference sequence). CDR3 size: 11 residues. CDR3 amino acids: CASSQNTEAFF. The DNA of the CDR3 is TGTGCCAGCAGCCAGAACACTGAAGCTTTCTTT.

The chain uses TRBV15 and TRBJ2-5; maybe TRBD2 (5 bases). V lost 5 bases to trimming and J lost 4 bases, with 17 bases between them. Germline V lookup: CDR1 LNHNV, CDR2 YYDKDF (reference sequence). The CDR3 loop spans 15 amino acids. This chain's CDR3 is CATSRPREEGETQYF. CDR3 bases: TGTGCCACCAGCCGCCCAAGGGAAGAGGGAGAGACCCAGTACTTC.

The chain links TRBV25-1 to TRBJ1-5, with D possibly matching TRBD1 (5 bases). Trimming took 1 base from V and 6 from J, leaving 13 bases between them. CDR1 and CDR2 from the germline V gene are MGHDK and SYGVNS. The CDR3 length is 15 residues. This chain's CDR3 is CASSELGRDGQPQHF. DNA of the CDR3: TGTGCCAGCAGTGAATTAGGCAGGGATGGTCAGCCCCAGCATTTT.

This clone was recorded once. The CDR3 region has the DNA TGTGCCAGCAGCTTTAACGTCTACGAGCAGTACTTC. It is translated as CASSFNVYEQYF. The V call is TRBV11-2, the J call TRBJ2-7; no clear D gene. The germline CDR1 and CDR2 sequences are SGHAT and FQNNGV. V gave up 3 bases and J gave up 3 bases, with 6 bases separating them. The CDR3 has 12 amino acids.

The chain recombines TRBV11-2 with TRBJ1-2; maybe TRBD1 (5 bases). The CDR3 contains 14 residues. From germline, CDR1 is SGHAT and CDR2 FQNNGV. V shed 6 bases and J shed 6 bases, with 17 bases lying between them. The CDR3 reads CASSFAGGVDGYTF. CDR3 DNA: TGTGCCAGCAGTTTCGCGGGGGGAGTTGATGGCTACACCTTC.

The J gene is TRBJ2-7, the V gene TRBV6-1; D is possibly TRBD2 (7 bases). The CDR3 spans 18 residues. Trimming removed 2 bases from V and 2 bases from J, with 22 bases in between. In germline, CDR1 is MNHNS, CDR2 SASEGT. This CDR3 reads CASSEPSWTAGSPYEQYF. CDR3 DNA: TGTGCCAGCAGTGAACCCAGCTGGACAGCGGGATCCCCCTACGAGCAGTACTTC.

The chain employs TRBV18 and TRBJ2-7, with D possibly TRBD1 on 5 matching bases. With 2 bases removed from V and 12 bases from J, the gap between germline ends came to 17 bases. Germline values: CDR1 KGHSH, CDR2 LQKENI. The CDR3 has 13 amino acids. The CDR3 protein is CASSPGGADRGYF. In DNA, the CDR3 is TGTGCCAGCTCACCAGGTGGGGCGGACCGAGGGTACTTC. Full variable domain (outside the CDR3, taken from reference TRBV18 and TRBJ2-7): NAGVMQNPRHLVRRRGQEARLRCSPMKGHSHVYWYRQLPEEGLKFMVYLQKENIIDESGMPKERFSAEFPKEGPSILRIQQVVRGDSAAYFCASSPGGADRGYFGPGTRLTVT.

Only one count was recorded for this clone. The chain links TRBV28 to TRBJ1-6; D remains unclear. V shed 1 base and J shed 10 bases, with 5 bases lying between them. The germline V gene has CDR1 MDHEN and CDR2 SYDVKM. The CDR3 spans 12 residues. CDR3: CASSLFGSPLHF. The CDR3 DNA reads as TGTGCCAGCAGTTTATTTGGCTCACCCCTCCACTTT. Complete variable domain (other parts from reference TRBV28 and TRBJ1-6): DVKVTQSSRYLVKRTGEKVFLECVQDMDHENMFWYRQDPGLGLRLIYFSYDVKMKEKGDIPEGYSVSREKKERFSLILESASTNQTSMYLCASSLFGSPLHFGNGTRLTVT.

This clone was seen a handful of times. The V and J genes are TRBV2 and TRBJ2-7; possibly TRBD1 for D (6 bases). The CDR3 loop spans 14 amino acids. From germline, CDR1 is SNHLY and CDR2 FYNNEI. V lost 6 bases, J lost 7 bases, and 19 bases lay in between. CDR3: CASSVNRDTLEQYF. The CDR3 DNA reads TGTGCCAGCAGCGTGAACCGGGACACCCTAGAGCAGTACTTC.

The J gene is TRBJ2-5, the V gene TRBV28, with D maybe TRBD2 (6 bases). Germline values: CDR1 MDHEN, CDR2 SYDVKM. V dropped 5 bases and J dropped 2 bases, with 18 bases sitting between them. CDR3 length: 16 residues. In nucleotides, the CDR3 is TGTGCCAGCAGTGCAAGACTAGACCGAACGCAAGAGACCCAGTACTTC. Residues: CASSARLDRTQETQYF.